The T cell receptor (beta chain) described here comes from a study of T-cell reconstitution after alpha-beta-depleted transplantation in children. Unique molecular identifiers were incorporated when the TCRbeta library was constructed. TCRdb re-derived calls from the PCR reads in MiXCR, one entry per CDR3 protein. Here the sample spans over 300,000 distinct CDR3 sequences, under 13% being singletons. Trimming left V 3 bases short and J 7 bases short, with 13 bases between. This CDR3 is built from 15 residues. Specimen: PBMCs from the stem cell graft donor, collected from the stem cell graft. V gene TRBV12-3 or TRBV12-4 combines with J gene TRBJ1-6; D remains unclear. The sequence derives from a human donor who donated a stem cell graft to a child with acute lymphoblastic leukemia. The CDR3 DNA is TGTGCCAGCAGTTTGACTAGTCTTCCGAATTCACCCCTCCACTTT. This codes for CASSLTSLPNSPLHF.